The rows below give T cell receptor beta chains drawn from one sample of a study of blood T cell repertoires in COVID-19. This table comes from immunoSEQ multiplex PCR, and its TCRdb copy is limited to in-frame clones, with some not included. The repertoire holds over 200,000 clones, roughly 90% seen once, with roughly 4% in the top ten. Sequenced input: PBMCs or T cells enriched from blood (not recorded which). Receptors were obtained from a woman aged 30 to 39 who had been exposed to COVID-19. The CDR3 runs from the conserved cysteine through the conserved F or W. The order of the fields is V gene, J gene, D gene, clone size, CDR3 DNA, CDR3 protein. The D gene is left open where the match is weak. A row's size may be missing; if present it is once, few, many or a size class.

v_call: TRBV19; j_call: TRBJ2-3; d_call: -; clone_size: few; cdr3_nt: TGTGCCAGTAGTCCGCGGACTAGCACAGATACGCAGTATTTT; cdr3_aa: CASSPRTSTDTQYF
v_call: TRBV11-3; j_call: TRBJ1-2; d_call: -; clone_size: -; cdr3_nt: TGTGCCAGCAGCTCTGGGGCAGAAGGCTACACCTTC; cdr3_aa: CASSSGAEGYTF
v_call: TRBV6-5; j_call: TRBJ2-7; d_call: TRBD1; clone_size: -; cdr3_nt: TGTGCCAGCGGATCGACAGGGGTCTCCTACGAGCAGTACTTC; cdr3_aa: CASGSTGVSYEQYF
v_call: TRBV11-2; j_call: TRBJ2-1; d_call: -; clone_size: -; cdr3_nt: TGTGCCAGCAGCACCGGACAAACAGGGGAGCAGTTCTTC; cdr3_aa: CASSTGQTGEQFF
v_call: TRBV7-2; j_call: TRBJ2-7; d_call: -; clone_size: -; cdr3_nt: TGTGCCAGCAGCTTAAGTCGACAGGGGCGGGGGGAGCAGTACTTC; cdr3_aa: CASSLSRQGRGEQYF
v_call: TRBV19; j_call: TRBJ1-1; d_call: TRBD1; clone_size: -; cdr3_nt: TGTGCCAGTAATCAGGTCTTCGGACAGGGAAAGAACACTGAAGCTTTCTTT; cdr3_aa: CASNQVFGQGKNTEAFF
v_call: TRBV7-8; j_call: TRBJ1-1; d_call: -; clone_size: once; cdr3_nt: TGTGCCAGCAGCTTAGCGGTCGGGAGAGGAAACACTGAAGCTTTCTTT; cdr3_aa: CASSLAVGRGNTEAFF
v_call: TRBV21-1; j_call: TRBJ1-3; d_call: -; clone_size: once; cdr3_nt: TGTGCCAGCCCGTTTTCCAGGGAGGTTGGAAACACCATATATTTT; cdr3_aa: CASPFSREVGNTIYF
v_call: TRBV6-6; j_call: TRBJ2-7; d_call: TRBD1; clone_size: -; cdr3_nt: TGTGCCAGCAGTTACTCTGGGACAGGTAACTACGAGCAGTACTTC; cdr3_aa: CASSYSGTGNYEQYF
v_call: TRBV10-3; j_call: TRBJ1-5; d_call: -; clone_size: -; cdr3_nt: TGTGCCATCAGGGAGACAGTTCTACAGCCCCAGCATTTT; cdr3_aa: CAIRETVLQPQHF
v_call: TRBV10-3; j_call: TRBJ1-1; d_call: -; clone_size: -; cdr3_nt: TGTGCCATCAGTCTTACAGGGACTGAAGCTTTCTTT; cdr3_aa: CAISLTGTEAFF
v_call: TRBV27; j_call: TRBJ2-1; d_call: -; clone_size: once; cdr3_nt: TGTGCCAGCAGCCCCGGGTGGAATGAGCAGTTCTTC; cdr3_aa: CASSPGWNEQFF
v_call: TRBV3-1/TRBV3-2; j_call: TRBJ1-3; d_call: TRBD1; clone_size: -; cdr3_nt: TGTGCCAGCAGGGGGCCGGGACAGGCCTCTGGAAACACCATATATTTT; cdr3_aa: CASRGPGQASGNTIYF
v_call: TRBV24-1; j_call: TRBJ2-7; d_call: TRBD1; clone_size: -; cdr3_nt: TGTGCCACCAGTAGCACAGGGGGCCCCTACGAGCAGTACTTC; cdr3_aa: CATSSTGGPYEQYF
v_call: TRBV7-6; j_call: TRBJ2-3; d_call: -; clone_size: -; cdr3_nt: TGTGCCAGCAGCTTAGAAGCCACAGATACGCAGTATTTT; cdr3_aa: CASSLEATDTQYF
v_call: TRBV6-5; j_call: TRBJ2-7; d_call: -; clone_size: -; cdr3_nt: TGTGCCAGCAGCAACGGCTACGAGCAGTACTTC; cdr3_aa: CASSNGYEQYF
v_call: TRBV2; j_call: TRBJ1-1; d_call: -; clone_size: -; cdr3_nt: TGTGCCAGCGAGACAGGGAACACTGAAGCTTTCTTT; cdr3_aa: CASETGNTEAFF
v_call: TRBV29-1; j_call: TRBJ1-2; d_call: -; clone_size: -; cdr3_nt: TGCAGCGCCGGGGAGTCTAACTATGGCTACACCTTC; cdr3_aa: CSAGESNYGYTF
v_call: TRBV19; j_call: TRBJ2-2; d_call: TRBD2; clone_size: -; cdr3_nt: TGTGCCACCACAGCCCGGGGACTAGCGGTCGGGGAGCTGTTTTTT; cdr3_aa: CATTARGLAVGELFF
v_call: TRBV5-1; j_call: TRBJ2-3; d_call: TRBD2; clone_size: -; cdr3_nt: TGCGCCAGCAGCTTGGAGGGACTAGCGGGGATGGATACGCAGTATTTT; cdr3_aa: CASSLEGLAGMDTQYF
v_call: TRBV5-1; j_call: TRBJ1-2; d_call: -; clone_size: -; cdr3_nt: TGCGCCAGCAGCTTGTGGCTGTCCTATGGCTACACCTTC; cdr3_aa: CASSLWLSYGYTF
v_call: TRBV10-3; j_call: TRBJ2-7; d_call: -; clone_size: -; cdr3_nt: TGTGCCATCAGTGAAGGCGGGGTCGGTTCCTACGAGCAGTACTTC; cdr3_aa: CAISEGGVGSYEQYF
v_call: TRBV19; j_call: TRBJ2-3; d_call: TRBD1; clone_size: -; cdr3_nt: TGTGCCAGTAGTGCGGGACAGGGATACGCAGATACGCAGTATTTT; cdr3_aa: CASSAGQGYADTQYF
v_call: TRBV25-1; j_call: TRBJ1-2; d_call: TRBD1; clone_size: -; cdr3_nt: TGTGCCAGCGCACCGGGACAGGGGGTTTTTGGCTACACCTTC; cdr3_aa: CASAPGQGVFGYTF
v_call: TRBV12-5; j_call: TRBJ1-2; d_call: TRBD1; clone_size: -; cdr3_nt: TGTGCTAGTGTCCGACAGGGAAGTGGCTACACCTTC; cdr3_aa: CASVRQGSGYTF
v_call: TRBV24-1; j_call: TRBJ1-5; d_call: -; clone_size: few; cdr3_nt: TGTGCCCCCCACAAGGACGAAGTTGGACAGAGACGGTTTAGCAATCAGCCCCAGCATTTT; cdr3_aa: CAPHKDEVGQRRFSNQPQHF
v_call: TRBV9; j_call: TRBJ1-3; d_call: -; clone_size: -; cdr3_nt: TGTGCCAGCAGCGTAGAGGCAGTTGCAACTCTGAGGGGAAACACCATATATTTT; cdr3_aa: CASSVEAVATLRGNTIYF
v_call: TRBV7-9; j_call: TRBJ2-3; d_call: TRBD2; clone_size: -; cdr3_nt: TGTGCCAGCAGCTTGGGTGCTAGCGGGGGGCTCACAGATACGCAGTATTTT; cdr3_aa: CASSLGASGGLTDTQYF
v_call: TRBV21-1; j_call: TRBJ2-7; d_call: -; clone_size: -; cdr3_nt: TGTGCCAGCAGCTCGTTCCGGGACAGCTACGAGCAGTACTTC; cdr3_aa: CASSSFRDSYEQYF
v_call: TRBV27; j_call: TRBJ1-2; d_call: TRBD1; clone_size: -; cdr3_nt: TGTGCCAGCAAAACCGGGACAGGGATCTATGGCTACACCTTC; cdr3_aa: CASKTGTGIYGYTF
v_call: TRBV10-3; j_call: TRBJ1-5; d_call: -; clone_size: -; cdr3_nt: TGTGCCACCGCGGGGGACAATCAGCCCCAGCATTTT; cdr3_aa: CATAGDNQPQHF
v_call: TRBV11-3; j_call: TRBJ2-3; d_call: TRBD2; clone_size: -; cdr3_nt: TGTGCCAGCAGCTTAGTGCGGGGGACCACAGATACGCAGTATTTT; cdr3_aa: CASSLVRGTTDTQYF
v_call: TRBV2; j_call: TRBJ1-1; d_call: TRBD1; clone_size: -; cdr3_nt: TGTGCCAGGGACAGGGTGTCGTGGACTGAAGCTTTCTTT; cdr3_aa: CARDRVSWTEAFF
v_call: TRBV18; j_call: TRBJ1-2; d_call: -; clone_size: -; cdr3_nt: TGTGCCAGCTCACCAAGCCGGGAATGGGGCTACACCTTC; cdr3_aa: CASSPSREWGYTF
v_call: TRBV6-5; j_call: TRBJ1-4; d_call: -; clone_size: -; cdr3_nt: TGTGCCAGCAGCCGAAACGGGGATGAAAAACTGTTTTTT; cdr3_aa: CASSRNGDEKLFF
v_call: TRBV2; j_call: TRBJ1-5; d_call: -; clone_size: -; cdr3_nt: TGTGCCAGCGCGGGGGTATTCCATCAGCCCCAGCATTTT; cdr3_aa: CASAGVFHQPQHF
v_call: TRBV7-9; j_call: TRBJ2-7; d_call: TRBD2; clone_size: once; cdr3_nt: TGTGCCAGCAGCTTAGTCGCCACTAGCGGGGAACAGTACTTC; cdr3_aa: CASSLVATSGEQYF
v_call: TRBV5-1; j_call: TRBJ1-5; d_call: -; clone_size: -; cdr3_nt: TGCGCCAGCAGCTTGATTCCGGGGTCCAATCAGCCCCAGCATTTT; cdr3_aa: CASSLIPGSNQPQHF
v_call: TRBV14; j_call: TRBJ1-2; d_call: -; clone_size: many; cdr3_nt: TGTGCCAGCAGCCAGGCCCCGGGATCTGGCTACACCTTC; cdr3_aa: CASSQAPGSGYTF
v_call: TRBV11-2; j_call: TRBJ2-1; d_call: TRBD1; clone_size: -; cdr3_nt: TGTGCCAGCAGCATTCCGGGACAGGGAGAAAGGCAGTTCTTC; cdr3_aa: CASSIPGQGERQFF
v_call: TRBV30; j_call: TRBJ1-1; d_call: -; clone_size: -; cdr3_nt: TGTGCCTGGAGCCTCGTGGGCTGGATGAACACTGAAGCTTTCTTT; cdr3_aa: CAWSLVGWMNTEAFF
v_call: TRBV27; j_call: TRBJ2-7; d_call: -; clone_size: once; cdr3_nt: TGTGCCAGCAGTTTCCGGGATTCCTCCTACGAGCAGTACTTC; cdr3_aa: CASSFRDSSYEQYF
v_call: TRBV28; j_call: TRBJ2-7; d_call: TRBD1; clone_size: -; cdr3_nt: TGTGCCAGCAGTTTCACCAAGGACAGGGGTTGGGCCTACGAGCAGTACTTC; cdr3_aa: CASSFTKDRGWAYEQYF
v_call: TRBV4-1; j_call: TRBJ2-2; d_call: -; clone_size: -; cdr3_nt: TGCGCCAGCAGCCAAGAACCCGCGGCCGGGGAGCTGTTTTTT; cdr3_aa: CASSQEPAAGELFF
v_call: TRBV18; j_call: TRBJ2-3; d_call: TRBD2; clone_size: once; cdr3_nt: TGTGCCAGCTCGCCCGGACTAGCAGATACGCAGTATTTT; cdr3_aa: CASSPGLADTQYF
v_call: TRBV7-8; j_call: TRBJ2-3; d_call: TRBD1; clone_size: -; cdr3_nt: TGTGCCAGCAGCCCCCGGGACAGGGGCACCACAGATACGCAGTATTTT; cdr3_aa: CASSPRDRGTTDTQYF
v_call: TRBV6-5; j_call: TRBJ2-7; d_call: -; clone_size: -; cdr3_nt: TGTGCCAGCCTCCGGGGGGCCGCATACGAGCAGTACTTC; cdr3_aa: CASLRGAAYEQYF
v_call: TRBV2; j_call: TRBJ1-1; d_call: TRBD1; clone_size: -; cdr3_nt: TGTGCCAGCAGTGAGGGACAGGGGATGAACACTGAAGCTTTCTTT; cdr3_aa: CASSEGQGMNTEAFF
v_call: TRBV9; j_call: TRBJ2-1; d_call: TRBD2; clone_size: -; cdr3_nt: TGTGCCAGCAGCGTAGATAGCGGGGGGGCCCCCTCCTACAATGAGCAGTTCTTC; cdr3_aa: CASSVDSGGAPSYNEQFF
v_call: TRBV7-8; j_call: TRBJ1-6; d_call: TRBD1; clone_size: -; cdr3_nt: TGTGCCAGCAGCTTTCCAGGGGGCAATTCACCCCTCCACTTT; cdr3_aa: CASSFPGGNSPLHF
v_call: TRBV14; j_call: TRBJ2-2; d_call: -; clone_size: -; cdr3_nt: TGTGCCAGCAGCCAGCAGTTTAACACCGGGGAGCTGTTTTTT; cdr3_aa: CASSQQFNTGELFF
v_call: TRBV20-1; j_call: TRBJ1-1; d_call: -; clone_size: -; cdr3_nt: TGCAGTGCCCAGGGCACTGAAGCTTTCTTT; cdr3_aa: CSAQGTEAFF
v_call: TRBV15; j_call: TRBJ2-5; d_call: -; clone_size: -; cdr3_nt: TGTGCCACCAGCAGGAAACAGGTACAAGAGACCCAGTACTTC; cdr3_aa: CATSRKQVQETQYF
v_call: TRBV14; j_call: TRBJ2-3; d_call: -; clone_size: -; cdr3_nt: TGTGCCAGCAGCCAGGTCAGCGGAATAGATACGCAGTATTTT; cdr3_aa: CASSQVSGIDTQYF
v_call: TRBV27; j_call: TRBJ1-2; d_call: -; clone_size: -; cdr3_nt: TGTGCCAGCAGTTTCCGGGGGGGCTATGGCTACACCTTC; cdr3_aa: CASSFRGGYGYTF
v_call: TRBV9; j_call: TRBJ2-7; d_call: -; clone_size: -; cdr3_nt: TGTGCCAGCAGCGTAGATTCAGGGTTTACCTACGAGCAGTACTTC; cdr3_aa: CASSVDSGFTYEQYF
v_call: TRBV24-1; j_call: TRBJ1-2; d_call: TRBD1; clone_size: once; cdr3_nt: TGTGCCACCAGTGACACCCAGGGGGCGGGTGGCTACACCTTC; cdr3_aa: CATSDTQGAGGYTF
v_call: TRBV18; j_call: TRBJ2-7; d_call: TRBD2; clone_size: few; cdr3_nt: TGTGCCAGCTCACCAAGACAGCGGGAAGAGCAGTACTTC; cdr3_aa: CASSPRQREEQYF
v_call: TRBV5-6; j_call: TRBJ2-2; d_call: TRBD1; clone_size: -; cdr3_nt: TGTGCCAGCAGCTTGGTTGACAGGGGTGCCGGGGAGCTGTTTTTT; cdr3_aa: CASSLVDRGAGELFF